Listed below are T cell receptor beta chains from one sample, sequenced in a study of blood T cell repertoires in COVID-19. The table came from immunoSEQ multiplex PCR; TCRdb's copy has only in-frame clones and leaves some out. The sample gives about 250,000 clones, about 80% of which show up once; about 9.6% is in the top ten. Sequenced sample: peripheral blood. The origin of the receptors is an elderly man with acute or convalescent COVID-19. Both conserved end residues are part of each CDR3. D genes are given only for firm matches. Clone size appears in some rows only: once, few, many, or a class for an expanded clone.

v_call	d_call	clone_size	j_call	cdr3_aa	cdr3_nt
TRBV6-5	TRBD1	-	TRBJ1-4	CASSRQGATNEKLFF	TGTGCCAGCAGTCGACAGGGGGCAACTAATGAAAAACTGTTTTTT
TRBV5-1	-	-	TRBJ1-5	CASSLVSLDFSHSNQPQHF	TGCGCCAGCAGCCTGGTCTCTTTGGACTTTTCTCATAGCAATCAGCCCCAGCATTTT
TRBV24-1	TRBD2	once	TRBJ2-3	CATSDPGRAGDITDTQYF	TGTGCCACCAGTGACCCGGGGCGAGCGGGAGATATCACAGATACGCAGTATTTT
TRBV25-1	-	-	TRBJ1-3	CASSPFLGGNTIYF	TGTGCCAGCAGCCCATTCCTTGGCGGAAACACCATATATTTT
TRBV2	-	-	TRBJ2-7	CASSRSDSYEQYF	TGTGCCAGCTCCAGGTCGGATAGCTACGAGCAGTACTTC
TRBV9	-	-	TRBJ2-7	CASSPGIQQAGQYF	TGTGCCAGCAGCCCGGGGATCCAGCAGGCCGGGCAGTACTTC
TRBV19	TRBD1	-	TRBJ2-6	CASSTQGAGANVLTF	TGTGCCAGTAGTACTCAGGGGGCTGGGGCCAACGTCCTGACTTTC
TRBV10-3	-	-	TRBJ2-7	CAISGQGSYEQYF	TGTGCCATCAGTGGGCAGGGATCCTACGAGCAGTACTTC
TRBV24-1	TRBD1	-	TRBJ1-1	CATRDRGTTEAFF	TGTGCCACCCGGGACAGGGGTACCACTGAAGCTTTCTTT
TRBV28	TRBD1	-	TRBJ1-3	CASRPGQGARTGNTIYF	TGTGCCAGCAGACCGGGACAGGGGGCTAGAACTGGAAACACCATATATTTT
TRBV4-1	-	-	TRBJ1-2	CASSQDLAAPANYGYTF	TGCGCCAGCAGCCAAGATCTGGCGGCGCCAGCTAACTATGGCTACACCTTC
TRBV5-4	-	-	TRBJ1-4	CASSAYGRPTNEKLFF	TGTGCCAGCAGCGCTTACGGGAGGCCAACTAATGAAAAACTGTTTTTT
TRBV5-4	-	-	TRBJ1-6	CASSLAGQNSPLHF	TGTGCCAGCAGCTTGGCCGGTCAAAATTCACCCCTCCACTTT
TRBV19	TRBD1	few	TRBJ1-1	CASSIGTGTTEAFF	TGTGCCAGTAGTATTGGGACAGGGACCACTGAAGCTTTCTTT
TRBV5-1	TRBD2	-	TRBJ2-7	CASSWAVTSGGTYEQYF	TGCGCCAGCAGTTGGGCGGTGACTAGCGGGGGGACGTACGAGCAGTACTTC
TRBV20-1	-	-	TRBJ1-4	CSASVFGQPTNEKLFF	TGCAGTGCTAGTGTCTTTGGACAGCCAACTAATGAAAAACTGTTTTTT
TRBV7-9	TRBD1	-	TRBJ1-5	CASSLDRGPQSNQPQHF	TGTGCCAGCAGCTTAGACAGGGGGCCTCAAAGCAATCAGCCCCAGCATTTT
TRBV19	TRBD1	-	TRBJ1-2	CATSGQGAFYYGYTF	TGTGCCACTTCCGGACAGGGGGCGTTTTACTATGGCTACACCTTC
TRBV3-1/TRBV3-2	-	once	TRBJ2-1	CASSPERASYNEQFF	TGTGCCAGCAGCCCCGAGCGGGCCTCCTACAATGAGCAGTTCTTC
TRBV29-1	-	-	TRBJ2-1	CSATFGGEQFF	TGCAGCGCAACATTCGGAGGGGAGCAGTTCTTC
TRBV19	-	-	TRBJ1-2	CASSITWTDSNYGYTF	TGTGCCAGTAGTATTACCTGGACAGATTCTAACTATGGCTACACCTTC
TRBV6-2/TRBV6-3	-	-	TRBJ1-5	CASSTVSRNQPQHF	TGTGCCAGCAGTACAGTGTCCAGGAATCAGCCCCAGCATTTT
TRBV21-1	-	-	TRBJ2-2	CASSRDRGTGELFF	TGTGCCAGCAGCAGGGACAGGGGCACCGGGGAGCTGTTTTTT
TRBV11-2	TRBD2	-	TRBJ2-7	CASSFMLAGHSYEQYF	TGTGCCAGCAGCTTTATGTTAGCGGGTCACTCCTACGAGCAGTACTTC
TRBV19	TRBD1	-	TRBJ1-5	CASTSTGKSGNQPQHF	TGTGCCAGTACCTCGACAGGGAAGAGTGGCAATCAGCCCCAGCATTTT
TRBV7-9	-	few	TRBJ2-1	CASSPRFNGNEQFF	TGTGCCAGCAGCCCCCGCTTTAACGGCAATGAGCAGTTCTTC
TRBV6-1	-	few	TRBJ1-6	CASSEVGGSSYNSPLHF	TGTGCCAGCAGTGAAGTTGGTGGGAGCTCCTATAATTCACCCCTCCACTTT